What follows are 18 T cell receptor beta chains derived from one specimen sequenced in a study of blood T cell repertoires in COVID-19. The repertoire was sequenced with immunoSEQ multiplex PCR; TCRdb's copy has only in-frame clones and lacks some. This sample carries around 250,000 clones, approximately 85% of them seen once, and the ten largest clones take 5% to 6.5%. The sequenced sample was peripheral blood. The receptor set was obtained from a man aged 50-60 years with active or convalescent COVID-19.

The chain recombines TRBV5-4 with TRBJ2-7; 13 bases align to TRBD2. The CDR3 is 14 amino acids. J was trimmed by 5 bases and V by 3 bases; bases with no gene match: 2. Germline V CDR1 and CDR2: SGHNT, YYREEE (reference sequence). The chain's CDR3 is CASSSGLAGDEQYF. The CDR3 DNA is TGTGCCAGCAGCTCCGGACTAGCGGGAGACGAGCAGTACTTC.

The CDR3 protein is CASSEVYGGRKGSTQHF. DNA for the CDR3: TGTGCCAGCAGTGAAGTGTATGGAGGCAGGAAGGGTTCGACCCAGCATTTT. The chain joins TRBV6-1 to TRBJ1-5; D remains unclear. Deletions cut 1 base from V and 11 bases from J, with 24 bases between. The germline gives CDR1 MNHNS, CDR2 SASEGT. This CDR3 is 17 amino acids long.

The CDR3 here is CATARQVPYEQYF. The CDR3 DNA sequence: TGTGCCACCGCCCGACAGGTCCCCTACGAGCAGTACTTC. The V and J genes are TRBV28 and TRBJ2-7, with D maybe TRBD1 (6 bases). Germline V CDR1 and CDR2: MDHEN, SYDVKM. Trimming took 10 bases from V and 2 from J, leaving 15 bases between them. The CDR3 is 13 amino acids.

The chain links TRBV28 to TRBJ2-7; D perhaps matches TRBD2 (6 bases). V shed 7 bases and J shed 6 bases, with 10 bases lying between them. The germline gives CDR1 MDHEN, CDR2 SYDVKM. This CDR3 region has 11 residues. The chain's CDR3 is CASTGVGEQYF. Here the CDR3 DNA reads TGTGCCAGCACGGGAGTGGGCGAGCAGTACTTC.

The chain recombines TRBV2 with TRBJ2-2, with 11 bases aligning to TRBD2. This CDR3 region has 16 residues. Trimming at V came to 6 bases and at J to 1 base, leaving 4 bases not matched to a gene. CDR1 is SNHLY, CDR2 FYNNEI, per germline. The CDR3 nucleotides are TGTGCCAGCAGGACTAGCGGGAAGGGGAACACCGGGGAGCTGTTTTTT. It encodes CASRTSGKGNTGELFF.

The chain carries TRBV3-1 (or the pseudogene TRBV3-2) and TRBJ1-1; the D gene is possibly TRBD1 (6 bases). Between the trimmed V and J ends, which lost 6 bases and 5 bases, there was a span of 16 bases. The CDR3 has 14 amino acids. Germline V gene data show CDR1 as LGHDT and CDR2 as YNNKEL (reference sequence). CDR3 sequence reads: CASSIKGVGTEAFF. CDR3 DNA: TGTGCCAGCAGTATAAAGGGGGTTGGGACTGAAGCTTTCTTT.

This chain connects TRBV3-1 (or the pseudogene TRBV3-2) to TRBJ2-5; D may be TRBD2 (5 bases). Germline V gene data show CDR1 as LGHDT and CDR2 as YNNKEL (reference sequence). This CDR3 region has 14 residues. V was shortened by 0 bases and J by 3 bases, with 8 bases between the two germline ends. Here the CDR3 reads CASSQETGKETQYF. CDR3 coding DNA: TGTGCCAGCAGCCAAGAAACGGGGAAAGAGACCCAGTACTTC.

The J gene is TRBJ1-2, the V gene TRBV15; the D is unclear. V gave up 0 bases and J gave up 6 bases, with 8 bases separating them. The CDR3 is 13 residues long. The germline V gene has CDR1 LNHNV and CDR2 YYDKDF (reference sequence). CDR3 protein: CATSREYSNGYTF. The DNA of the CDR3 is TGTGCCACCAGCAGAGAGTACAGTAATGGCTACACCTTC.

The genes are TRBV7-9 and TRBJ2-7; D is perhaps TRBD2 (7 bases). Looked up from germline, CDR1 is SEHNR and CDR2 is FQNEAQ (reference sequence). This CDR3 is 14 amino acids long. Trimming removed 8 bases at V and 5 bases at J, with 19 bases between. The CDR3, as DNA: TGTGCCAGCGGGGGGGCTAGCGGACAAAACGAGCAGTACTTC. It is translated as CASGGASGQNEQYF.

Comments on this clone: An end of the junction differs from the germline gene, which may be a read error. V gene TRBV28 combines with J gene TRBJ2-7, with 7 bases aligning to TRBD2. From germline, CDR1 is MDHEN and CDR2 SYDVKM. The CDR3 is 14 amino acids. The CDR3 protein is CASSSGTTVYKQYF. The CDR3 DNA follows: TGTGCCAGCAGTTCCGGGACTACCGTCTACAAGCAGTACTTC.

This clone has only one observation. V and J are TRBV18 and TRBJ2-5; D is possibly TRBD2 (5 bases). Germline V gene lookup returns CDR1 KGHSH and CDR2 LQKENI. V was pared by 3 bases and J by 3 bases, with 5 bases between. This CDR3 is 12 amino acids long. The CDR3 spells CASSPGKETQYF. The CDR3 DNA is TGTGCCAGCTCACCCGGGAAAGAGACCCAGTACTTC.

The chain carries TRBV19 and TRBJ2-7; D is unclear. The germline V gene has CDR1 LNHDA and CDR2 SQIVND (reference sequence). There are 13 residues in the CDR3. Trimming stripped 4 bases from V and 3 bases from J, with 10 bases between. The CDR3 sequence is CASSTPGGYEQYF. As DNA, the CDR3 is TGTGCCAGTAGTACCCCCGGCGGCTACGAGCAGTACTTC.

This rearrangement joins TRBV5-1 to TRBJ2-5, with D perhaps TRBD2 (5 bases). The CDR3 sequence is 13 residues long. Germline V CDR1 and CDR2: SGHRS, YFSETQ. Trimming removed 0 bases at V and 5 bases at J, with 8 bases between. The CDR3 reads CASSLGERETQYF. CDR3 coding DNA: TGCGCCAGCAGCTTGGGAGAGCGGGAGACCCAGTACTTC.

The chain carries TRBV11-2 and TRBJ2-3, with 10 bases matching TRBD2. Germline CDR1 and CDR2: SGHAT and FQNNGV. This CDR3 contains 17 residues. Trimming cost V 5 bases and J 2 bases; bases outside gene matches: 10. The CDR3 DNA follows: TGTGCCAGCAGCCCCGGGGTAGCGGGAGGTTCCACAGATACGCAGTATTTT. Translation gives CASSPGVAGGSTDTQYF.

This clone was counted only a few times. The rearrangement joins TRBV2 to TRBJ1-5; D remains unclear. CDR1 is SNHLY and CDR2 is FYNNEI in the germline V gene. Trimming took 5 bases from V and 0 from J, leaving 8 bases between them. This CDR3 region has 14 residues. The CDR3 protein is CASSSQNSNQPQHF. CDR3 nucleotides: TGTGCCAGCAGTTCCCAGAATAGCAATCAGCCCCAGCATTTT.

The chain is built from TRBV7-2 and TRBJ1-4; D is perhaps TRBD1 (6 bases). Germline V gene data show CDR1 as SGHTA and CDR2 as FQGNSA. This CDR3 spans 14 amino acids. V lost 2 bases and J 7 bases, leaving 11 bases between the germline ends. This chain's CDR3 is CASSLQQGGEKLFF. The CDR3 region has the DNA TGTGCCAGCAGCTTACAACAGGGCGGTGAAAAACTGTTTTTT.

Remarks on this clone: Compared with germline, one end of the junction differs, possibly owing to a read error. This chain links TRBV7-2 with TRBJ1-4, with D maybe TRBD1 (6 bases). Germline CDR1 is SGHTA and CDR2 is FQGNSA. The CDR3 consists of 13 residues. The CDR3 region is CASSLDSTRQAYF. The CDR3 DNA follows: TGTGCCAGCAGCTTAGATTCCACGAGACAGGCTTATTTT.

This rearrangement joins TRBV5-1 to TRBJ1-1; a possible D gene is TRBD1 (6 bases). Germline CDR1 and CDR2: SGHRS and YFSETQ. V gave up 3 bases and J gave up 11 bases, with 14 bases separating them. The CDR3 totals 12 residues. For the CDR3, the DNA is TGCGCCAGCAGCTCCACAGGGAAGTGGGCTTTCTTT. Translation gives CASSSTGKWAFF.